This TCR beta chain originates from a study of T cell repertoires in cytomegalovirus infection. This clonotype was seen repeatedly, ten times or more. The CDR3 is 15 residues long. CDR1 LNHDA and CDR2 SQIVND come from the germline V gene (reference sequence). V lost 5 bases to trimming and J lost 1 base, with 12 bases between them. TCRdb independently ran MiXCR on the reads; one entry per CDR3 protein. The table has approximately 500,000 distinct CDR3 sequences, 16% seen once. This chain links TRBV19 with TRBJ2-1, with D perhaps TRBD1 (6 bases). The specimen sequenced was CD8+ T cells from PBMCs. The origin of this receptor is a human donor in good health (CMV status not recorded). Some clones in this sample may be carry-over from other donors' samples. The CDR3 sequence: CASSLLGTSYNEQFF. The CDR3 DNA reads TGTGCCAGTAGTCTCCTCGGGACATCCTACAATGAGCAGTTCTTC.